This is a list of T cell receptor beta chains from one sample in a study of blood T cells in healthy people across ages. One entry per CDR3 protein, called by TCRdb with MiXCR from the 5' RACE reads. Of 650,000 to 700,000 distinct CDR3 sequences in the sample, around 52% were seen once. The sequenced sample consisted of blood. All receptors derive from a woman aged 80 or over in good health. Each CDR3 is given with its conserved first and last residue. A D gene is named only where the DNA matches it firmly. The size field is filled for only some rows; it gives once, few, many or a size class.

CDR3: CASSLDPGSGADTQYF; DNA: TGTGCCAGCAGCTTAGATCCGGGGAGTGGAGCAGATACGCAGTATTTT; size: -; J: TRBJ2-3; D: -; V: TRBV11-2
CDR3: CASSQDGFYTDTQYF; DNA: TGTGCCAGCAGCCAAGATGGGTTTTACACAGATACGCAGTATTTT; size: -; J: TRBJ2-3; D: -; V: TRBV27
CDR3: CASSPPGQGASPLHF; DNA: TGTGCCAGCTCACCACCAGGACAGGGGGCTTCACCCCTCCACTTT; size: -; J: TRBJ1-6; D: TRBD1; V: TRBV18
CDR3: CASSQANRGRYNEQYF; DNA: TGTGCCAGCAGCCAAGCAAACAGGGGAAGGTACAATGAGCAGTACTTC; size: -; J: TRBJ2-7; D: TRBD1; V: TRBV3-1
CDR3: CASSRDRGTQYF; DNA: TGTGCCAGCAGCCGGGACAGGGGTACGCAGTATTTT; size: -; J: TRBJ2-3; D: TRBD1; V: TRBV11-1
CDR3: CSVRGGYSSYNEQFF; DNA: TGCAGCGTTCGCGGCGGATACAGCTCCTACAATGAGCAGTTCTTC; size: once; J: TRBJ2-1; D: -; V: TRBV29-1
CDR3: CASTRLAATDTQYF; DNA: TGCGCCAGCACTCGACTAGCGGCCACAGATACGCAGTATTTT; size: few; J: TRBJ2-3; D: TRBD2; V: TRBV5-1
CDR3: CASKPGQGANEQFF; DNA: TGTGCCAGCAAACCGGGACAGGGGGCCAATGAGCAGTTCTTC; size: -; J: TRBJ2-1; D: TRBD1; V: TRBV6-5
CDR3: CASSVLGQYNEQFF; DNA: TGTGCCAGCAGTGTTCTCGGACAGTACAATGAGCAGTTCTTC; size: -; J: TRBJ2-1; D: -; V: TRBV28
CDR3: CASNYYNEQFF; DNA: TGTGCCAGCAACTACTACAATGAACAGTTCTTC; size: once; J: TRBJ2-1; D: -; V: TRBV5-6
CDR3: CSAKGARNEQYF; DNA: TGCAGTGCCAAAGGGGCTCGGAACGAGCAGTACTTC; size: -; J: TRBJ2-7; D: -; V: TRBV20-1